Reported below is one T cell receptor (beta chain). Its cognate antigen is unknown. This entry comes from a study of STAT5B mutations in CD4+ large granular lymphocyte leukemia. Study-level background: The CDR3 'QG' motif was associated with a particular HLA allele among healthy donors.

Study-level findings and limits: TRBV06-family usage was enriched in top patient clones (8/27) versus controls (2/35). Higher CD4+ than CD8+ T-LGLL clonality might reflect small sample size.

The V gene end was trimmed by 2 bases and the J gene end by 6 bases; junction bases not matched to a gene: 15. This CDR3 comprises 18 residues. In germline, CDR1 is SGHKS, CDR2 YYEKEE (reference sequence). The survey-level immunoSEQ assay was used. Repertoires were generated with immunoSEQ multiplex PCR, while TCRdb's copy carries only in-frame clones and drops some. The table lists about 48,000 clones, approximately 70% of them singletons, with less than 2% in the top ten. The clonotype comes from a human donor in good health. The rearrangement uses TRBV5-5 and TRBJ2-1; 9 nucleotides match TRBD2. The specimen sequenced was CD4+ T cells from blood buffy coats. CDR3 sequence (DNA): TGTGCCAGCAGCTTTAGCGGGGGCGCATCGGACATGAGCAATGAGCAGTTCTTC. Translated: CASSFSGGASDMSNEQFF.